These T cell receptor beta chains were read from a single sample in a study of CD8+CD57+ T cells in acquired aplastic anemia. TCRdb passed the reads through MiXCR, listing each CDR3 protein once. The sample holds about 190,000 distinct CDR3 sequences; over 60% are singletons and the top ten take 40% to 55%. The specimen sequenced was sorted CD4+, CD8+, or CD8+CD57+ T cells (not recorded which) from PBMCs. The receptors were gathered from a human donor with severe aplastic anemia or a healthy control (not recorded which). CDR3s include the opening cysteine and the closing phenylalanine or tryptophan. Each record gives: J gene, D gene, V gene, clone size, CDR3 protein, CDR3 DNA. D genes are given only for firm matches. The listing skips clone size in some rows; elsewhere it reads once, few, many or a size class.

>TRBJ2-5|-|TRBV13|many
CASSLGGAYQETQYF
TGTGCCAGCAGCCTGGGGGGTGCGTACCAAGAGACCCAGTACTTC
>TRBJ2-7|-|TRBV9|-
CASSRDHSYEQYF
TGTGCCAGCAGCAGAGACCACAGCTACGAGCAGTACTTC
>TRBJ1-2|-|TRBV7-2|-
CASSSLPQGPYGYTF
TGTGCCAGCAGCTCCCTACCACAGGGCCCATATGGCTACACCTTC
>TRBJ1-6|TRBD1|TRBV25-1|-
CASSGLRDRESPLHF
TGTGCCAGCAGTGGATTACGGGACAGGGAATCACCCCTCCACTTT
>TRBJ1-3|-|TRBV6-1|many
CASRKGFDGYF
TGTGCCAGCAGGAAGGGGTTCGATGGATATTTT
>TRBJ2-7|TRBD2|TRBV5-1|many
CASSPQGGGSYEQYF
TGCGCCAGCAGCCCCCAAGGCGGGGGCTCCTACGAGCAGTACTTC
>TRBJ2-2|TRBD2|TRBV7-7|-
CASSARTRGTGELFF
TGTGCTAGCAGCGCGCGGACTAGAGGTACCGGGGAGCTGTTTTTT
>TRBJ2-1|-|TRBV7-9|-
CASSRGTSEQFF
TGTGCCAGCAGCCGAGGGACCAGTGAGCAGTTCTTC
>TRBJ1-1|-|TRBV29-1|few
CSVAGVTEAFF
TGCAGCGTCGCCGGGGTCACTGAAGCTTTCTTT
>TRBJ2-7|-|TRBV19|-
CASSAGQDRAYEQYF
TGTGCCAGTAGTGCGGGGCAAGACAGGGCGTACGAGCAGTACTTC
>TRBJ2-7|TRBD1|TRBV29-1|-
CSVVDRAAFEQYF
TGCAGCGTTGTCGACAGGGCCGCATTCGAGCAGTACTTC
>TRBJ1-6|-|TRBV9|-
CASSPRVAVWEGAGNSPLHF
TGTGCCAGCAGCCCCCGGGTAGCGGTATGGGAAGGGGCTGGGAATTCACCCCTCCACTTT